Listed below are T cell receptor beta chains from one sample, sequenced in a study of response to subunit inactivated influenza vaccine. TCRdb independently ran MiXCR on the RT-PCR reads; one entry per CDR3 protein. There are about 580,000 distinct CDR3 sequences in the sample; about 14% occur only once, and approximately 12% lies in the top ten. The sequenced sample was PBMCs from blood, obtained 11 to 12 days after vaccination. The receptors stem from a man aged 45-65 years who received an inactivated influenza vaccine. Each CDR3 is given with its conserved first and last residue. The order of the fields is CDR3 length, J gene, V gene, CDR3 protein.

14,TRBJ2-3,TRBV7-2,CASSLATRTDTQYF
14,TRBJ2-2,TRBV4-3,CASSQTQDTGELFF
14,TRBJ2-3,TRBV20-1,CSAPRDPSTDTQYF
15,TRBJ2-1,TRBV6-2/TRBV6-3,CASSQSESSYNEQFF
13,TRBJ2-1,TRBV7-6,CASSRSRENEQFF
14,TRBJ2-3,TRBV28,CASQAGGWTDTQYF
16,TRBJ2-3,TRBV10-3,CAISRLAGGSTDTQYF
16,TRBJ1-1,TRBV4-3,CASSQDVRYPWTEAFF
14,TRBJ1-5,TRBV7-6,CASSLAGRTQPQHF
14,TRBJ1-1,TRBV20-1,CSAKEGTGGTEAFF
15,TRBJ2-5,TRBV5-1,CASSPGTSGLATQYF
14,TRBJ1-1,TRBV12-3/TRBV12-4,CASRRQGEVTEAFF
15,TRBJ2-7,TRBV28,CASSPPSGPFYEQYF
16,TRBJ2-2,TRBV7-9,CASSLWPGDYTGELFF
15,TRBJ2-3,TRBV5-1,CASSSGTASPDTQYF
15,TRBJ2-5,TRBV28,CASSAGTSGKETQYF
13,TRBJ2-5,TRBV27,CASRQTGPETQYF
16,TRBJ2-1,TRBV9,CASSVGLNPSYNEQFF
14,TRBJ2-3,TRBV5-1,CASSYDDSTDTQYF
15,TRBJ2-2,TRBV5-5,CASSRDRQVTGELFF
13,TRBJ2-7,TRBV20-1,CSARAPGFYEQYF
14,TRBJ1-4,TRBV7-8,CASSLGGIGEKLFF
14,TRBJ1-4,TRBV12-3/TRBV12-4,CASSLGPERGKLFF
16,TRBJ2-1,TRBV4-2,CASSQPGLAGFNEQFF
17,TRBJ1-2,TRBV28,CASSPGTGLSSNYGYTF
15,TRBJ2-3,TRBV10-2,CASSEGSGLTDTQYF
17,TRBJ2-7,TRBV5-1,CASSLRGGTVSTGEQYF
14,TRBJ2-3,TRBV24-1,CATSDFLTTDTQYF
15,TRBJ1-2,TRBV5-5,CASSLGEKLNYGYTF
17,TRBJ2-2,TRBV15,CATSRDRLAGVTGELFF
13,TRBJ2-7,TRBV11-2,CASSPQDYYEQYF
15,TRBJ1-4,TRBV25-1,CAIPLGACRPEKLFF
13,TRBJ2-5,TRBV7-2,CASMFGARETQYF
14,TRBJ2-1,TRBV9,CASSVETSGSPPLF
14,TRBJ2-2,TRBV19,CASNQRGGPGELFF
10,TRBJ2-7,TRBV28,CASSPGTVLF
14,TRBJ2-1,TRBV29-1,CSVSGTSRYNEQFF
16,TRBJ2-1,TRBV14,CASSLPLAGVLDEQFF
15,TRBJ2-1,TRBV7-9,CASSLGHNSYNEQFF
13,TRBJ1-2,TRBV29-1,CSVPNGSNYGYTF
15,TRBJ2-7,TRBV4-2,CASSRSTGVAYEQYF
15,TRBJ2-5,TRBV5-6,CASSLSPGQWETQYF
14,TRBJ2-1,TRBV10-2,CASNLAGGRYEQFF
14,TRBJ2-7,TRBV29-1,CSVVGQRGIYEQYF